These T cell receptor beta chains were read from a single sample in a study of cytotoxic CD8 clonotypes in ibrutinib-treated CLL. Libraries were prepared by immunoSEQ multiplex PCR; TCRdb keeps only in-frame clonotypes and omits some of them. The sample consists of tens of thousands of clones, nearly 55% of them appearing once. Source: PBMCs, taken at disease progression, from a patient treated with ibrutinib. Receptor source: a human donor with chronic lymphocytic leukemia. The CDR3 runs from the conserved cysteine through the conserved F or W. Fields, in order: CDR3 DNA, CDR3 protein, D gene, clone size, J gene, V gene. A D gene is named only where the DNA matches it firmly. The size entry is marked missing in some rows and otherwise reads once, few, many or a size class.

TGTGCCTGGAGCAGGGATAGCAATCAGCCCCAGCATTTT CAWSRDSNQPQHF . many TRBJ1-5 TRBV30
TGTGCCAGCAGCTTTTCCGGCGTCGAGCAGTACTTC CASSFSGVEQYF . few TRBJ2-7 TRBV5-4
TGTGCCAGCAGTCCCGAGGGTCACCTTAATGAAAAACTGTTTTTT CASSPEGHLNEKLFF . once TRBJ1-4 TRBV28
TGTGCCAGCAGCCCCGTGTCGAGGGGGCAGATGGTAAGTTGTGAAAAACTGTTTTTT CASSPVSRGQMVSCEKLFF TRBD1 . TRBJ1-4 TRBV5-6
TGTGCCAGCAGCCCCCCGGGCAAAGACAGGGAGAGCTACAATGAGCAGTTCTTC CASSPPGKDRESYNEQFF TRBD1 . TRBJ2-1 TRBV11-3
TGCGCCAGCAGTCACAGGACAGGTTCCTACGAGCAGTACTTC CASSHRTGSYEQYF TRBD1 . TRBJ2-7 TRBV23-1
TGTGCCAGCAGAGCCCAGAGATACTACTCCTACGAGCAGTACTTC CASRAQRYYSYEQYF . few TRBJ2-7 TRBV2
TGCGCCAGCAGCCAAGCCCGTGGGACTAGCAGTTACAATGAGCAGTTCTTC CASSQARGTSSYNEQFF TRBD2 few TRBJ2-1 TRBV4-1
TGTGCCAGCAGCTTGGGACAGTCTGGAAACACCATATATTTT CASSLGQSGNTIYF . few TRBJ1-3 TRBV5-6
TGTGCCAGCAGCTTCGGCGGGGGGGCGGAAGATACGCAGTATTTT CASSFGGGAEDTQYF TRBD2 . TRBJ2-3 TRBV7-2
TGTGCCAGCAGCCGATTAGAGGGAGAGACCCAGTACTTC CASSRLEGETQYF . . TRBJ2-5 TRBV4-2
TGTGCCAGCGGTTGGACACTGAACACTGAAGCTTTCTTT CASGWTLNTEAFF . . TRBJ1-1 TRBV28
TGTGCCAGCTCACGGACAGAATATCAGCCCCAGCATTTT CASSRTEYQPQHF . once TRBJ1-5 TRBV18
TGTGCCAGCAGCTCCGGGGACAGTTTGGGCAATCAGCCCCAGCATTTT CASSSGDSLGNQPQHF TRBD1 . TRBJ1-5 TRBV7-9
TGTGCCAGCGCACAGGACCTCAATCAGCCCCAGCATTTT CASAQDLNQPQHF . . TRBJ1-5 TRBV18
TGTGCCAGCAGTTTAATCGGGGGGGCCTACAATGAGCAGTTCTTC CASSLIGGAYNEQFF TRBD2 . TRBJ2-1 TRBV27
TGTGCCAGCGGGGACCCCGGACAGGCGGAAAAACTGTTTTTT CASGDPGQAEKLFF TRBD1 few TRBJ1-4 TRBV28
TGTGCCAGCAGTAGAGCAACTAATGAAAAACTGTTTTTT CASSRATNEKLFF . . TRBJ1-4 TRBV6-6
TGTGCCAGCAGTGGCCCACTACGGGGGGCAAATGAGCAGTTCTTC CASSGPLRGANEQFF . many TRBJ2-1 TRBV2
TGTGCCAGCAGCGACACAGGGTATTTCAATCAGCCCCAGCATTTT CASSDTGYFNQPQHF . few TRBJ1-5 TRBV11-3
TGTGCCAGCAGCCATAGGGGACTAGCGGGGGCCCGGGCGCAGTATTTT CASSHRGLAGARAQYF TRBD2 few TRBJ2-3 TRBV11-1
TGCGCCAGCAGCTTGTGGATAGAACAGGGTCCCGATACGCAGTATTTT CASSLWIEQGPDTQYF . . TRBJ2-3 TRBV5-1
TGTGCCTGGAGTCCTCGGGCCCCAATACCCAAGTACCAAGAGACCCAGTACTTC CAWSPRAPIPKYQETQYF . . TRBJ2-5 TRBV30